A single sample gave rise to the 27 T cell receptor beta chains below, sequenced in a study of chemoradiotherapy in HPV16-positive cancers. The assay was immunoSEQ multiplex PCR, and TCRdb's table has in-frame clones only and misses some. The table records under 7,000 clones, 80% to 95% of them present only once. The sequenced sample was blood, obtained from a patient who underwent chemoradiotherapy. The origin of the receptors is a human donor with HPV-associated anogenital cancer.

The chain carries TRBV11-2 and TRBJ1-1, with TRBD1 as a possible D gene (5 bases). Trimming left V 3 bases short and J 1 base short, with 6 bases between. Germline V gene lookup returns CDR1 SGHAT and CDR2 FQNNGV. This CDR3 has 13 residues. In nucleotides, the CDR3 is TGTGCCAGCAGCTTGGGACCGAACACTGAAGCTTTCTTT. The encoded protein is CASSLGPNTEAFF.

CDR3 sequence reads: CASSPQMNTEAFF. The CDR3 DNA reads as TGTGCCAGTAGTCCCCAGATGAACACTGAAGCTTTCTTT. The J gene is TRBJ1-1, the V gene TRBV19; D is unresolved. This CDR3 contains 13 residues. CDR1 is LNHDA and CDR2 is SQIVND in the germline V gene (reference sequence). Deletions cut 5 bases from V and 0 bases from J, with 7 bases between.

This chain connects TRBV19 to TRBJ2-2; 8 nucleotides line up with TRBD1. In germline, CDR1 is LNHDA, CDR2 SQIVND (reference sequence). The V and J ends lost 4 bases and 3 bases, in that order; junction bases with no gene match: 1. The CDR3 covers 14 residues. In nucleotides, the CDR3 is TGTGCCAGTAGTAACAGGGGGGACACCGGGGAGCTGTTTTTT. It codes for CASSNRGDTGELFF.

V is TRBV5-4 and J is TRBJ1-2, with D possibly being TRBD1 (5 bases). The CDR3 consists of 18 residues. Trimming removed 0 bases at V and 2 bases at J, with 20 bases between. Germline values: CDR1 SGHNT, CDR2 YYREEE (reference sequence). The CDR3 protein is CASSLGPPGGGANYGYTF. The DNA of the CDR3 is TGTGCCAGCAGCTTGGGACCCCCTGGGGGGGGAGCCAACTATGGCTACACCTTC.

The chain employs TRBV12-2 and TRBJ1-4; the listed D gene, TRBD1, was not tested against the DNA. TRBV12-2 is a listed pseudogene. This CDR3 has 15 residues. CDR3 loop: CASRLKAGSTSKLFF. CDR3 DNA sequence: TGTGCAAGTCGCTTAAAGGCAGGCTCTACGAGTAAACTGTTTTTT.

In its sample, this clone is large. The chain's CDR3 is CASSWYTGELFF. The CDR3, as DNA: TGTGCCAGCAGCTGGTACACCGGGGAGCTGTTTTTT. J is TRBJ2-2 and V is TRBV2; D gene ambiguous. The germline CDR1 and CDR2 sequences are SNHLY and FYNNEI. V was clipped by 6 bases and J by 3 bases, with 5 bases between them. This CDR3 contains 12 residues.

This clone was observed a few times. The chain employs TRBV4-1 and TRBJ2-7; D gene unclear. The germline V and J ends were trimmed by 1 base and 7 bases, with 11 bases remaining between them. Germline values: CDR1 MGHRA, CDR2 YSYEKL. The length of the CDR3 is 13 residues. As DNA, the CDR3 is TGCGCCAGCAGCCAAGGACCGTTAAGTGAGCAGTACTTC. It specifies CASSQGPLSEQYF.

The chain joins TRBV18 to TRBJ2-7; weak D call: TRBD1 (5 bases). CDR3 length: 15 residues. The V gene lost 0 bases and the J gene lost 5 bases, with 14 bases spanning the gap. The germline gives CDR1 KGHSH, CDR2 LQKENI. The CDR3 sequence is CASSPPGPGNHEQYF. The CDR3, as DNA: TGTGCCAGCTCACCACCGGGGCCAGGGAACCACGAGCAGTACTTC. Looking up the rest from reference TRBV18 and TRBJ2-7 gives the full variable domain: NAGVMQNPRHLVRRRGQEARLRCSPMKGHSHVYWYRQLPEEGLKFMVYLQKENIIDESGMPKERFSAEFPKEGPSILRIQQVVRGDSAAYFCASSPPGPGNHEQYFGPGTRLTVT.

Written as DNA, the CDR3 is TGCGCCAGCAGTGAGTCGCGGTGGAGAACTGAAGCTTTCTTT. Amino acids: CASSESRWRTEAFF. The chain couples TRBV10-2 to TRBJ1-1; D uncertain. Trimming took 0 bases from V and 5 from J, leaving 10 bases between them. Germline V gene data show CDR1 as WSHSY and CDR2 as SAAADI. The length of the CDR3 is 14 residues.

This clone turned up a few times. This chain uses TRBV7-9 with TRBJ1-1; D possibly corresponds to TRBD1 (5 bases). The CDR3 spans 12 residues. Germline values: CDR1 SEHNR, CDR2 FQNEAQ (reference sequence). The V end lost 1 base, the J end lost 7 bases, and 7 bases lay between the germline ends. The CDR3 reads CASSLGGLEAFF. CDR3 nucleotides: TGTGCCAGCAGCTTAGGGGGCCTTGAAGCTTTCTTT. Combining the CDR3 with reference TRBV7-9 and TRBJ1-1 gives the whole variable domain DTGVSQNPRHKITKRGQNVTFRCDPISEHNRLYWYRQTLGQGPEFLTYFQNEAQLEKSRLLSDRFSAERPKGSFSTLEIQRTEQGDSAMYLCASSLGGLEAFFGQGTRLTVV.

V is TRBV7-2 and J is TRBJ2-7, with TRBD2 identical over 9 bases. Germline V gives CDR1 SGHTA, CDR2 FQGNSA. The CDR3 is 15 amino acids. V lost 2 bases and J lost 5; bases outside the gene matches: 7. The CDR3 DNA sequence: TGTGCCAGCAGCTTAAATAGCGGGAGCGTCCACGAGCAGTACTTC. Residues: CASSLNSGSVHEQYF.

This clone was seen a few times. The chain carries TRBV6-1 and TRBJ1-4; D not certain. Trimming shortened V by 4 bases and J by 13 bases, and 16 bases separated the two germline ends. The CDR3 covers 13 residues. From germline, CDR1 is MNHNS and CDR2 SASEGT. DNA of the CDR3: TGTGCCAGCAGTGCCGGAGGAGCGCAGCGACTGTTTTTT. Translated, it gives CASSAGGAQRLFF.

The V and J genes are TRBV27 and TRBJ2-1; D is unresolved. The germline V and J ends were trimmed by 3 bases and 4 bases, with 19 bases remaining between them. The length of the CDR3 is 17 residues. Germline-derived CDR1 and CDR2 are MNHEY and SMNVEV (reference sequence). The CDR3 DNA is TGTGCCAGCAGTTTGTGGGTGACTGGCCTGAAATACAATGAGCAGTTCTTC. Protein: CASSLWVTGLKYNEQFF.

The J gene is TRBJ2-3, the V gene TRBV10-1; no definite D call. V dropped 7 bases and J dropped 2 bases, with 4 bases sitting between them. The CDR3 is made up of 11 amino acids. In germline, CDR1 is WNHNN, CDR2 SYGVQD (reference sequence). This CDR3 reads CASIATDTQYF. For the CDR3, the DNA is TGCGCCAGCATCGCCACAGATACGCAGTATTTT.

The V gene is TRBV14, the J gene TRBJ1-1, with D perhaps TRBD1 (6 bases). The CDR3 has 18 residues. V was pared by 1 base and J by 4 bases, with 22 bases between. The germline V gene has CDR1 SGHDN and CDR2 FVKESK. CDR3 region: CASSQVVGGPNRATEAFF. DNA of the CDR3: TGTGCCAGCAGCCAAGTGGTCGGGGGCCCCAATAGGGCCACTGAAGCTTTCTTT. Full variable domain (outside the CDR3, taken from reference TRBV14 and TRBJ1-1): EAGVTQFPSHSVIEKGQTVTLRCDPISGHDNLYWYRRVMGKEIKFLLHFVKESKQDESGMPNNRFLAERTGGTYSTLKVQPAELEDSGVYFCASSQVVGGPNRATEAFFGQGTRLTVV.

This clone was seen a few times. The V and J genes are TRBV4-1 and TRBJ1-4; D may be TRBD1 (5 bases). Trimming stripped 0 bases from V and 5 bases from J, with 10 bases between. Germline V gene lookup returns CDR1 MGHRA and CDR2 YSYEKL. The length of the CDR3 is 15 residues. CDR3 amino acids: CASSQDDRQNEKLFF. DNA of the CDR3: TGCGCCAGCAGCCAAGACGACAGACAAAATGAAAAACTGTTTTTT.

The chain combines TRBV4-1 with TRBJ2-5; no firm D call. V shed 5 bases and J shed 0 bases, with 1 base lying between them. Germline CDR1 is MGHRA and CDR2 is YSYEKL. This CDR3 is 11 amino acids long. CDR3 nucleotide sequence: TGCGCCAGCAGCTACCAAGAGACCCAGTACTTC. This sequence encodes CASSYQETQYF.

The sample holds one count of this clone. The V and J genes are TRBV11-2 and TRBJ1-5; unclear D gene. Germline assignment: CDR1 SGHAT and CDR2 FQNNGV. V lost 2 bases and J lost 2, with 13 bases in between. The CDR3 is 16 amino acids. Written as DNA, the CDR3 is TGTGCCAGCAGCTTATGGCCCCTCGTCGGCAATCAGCCCCAGCATTTT. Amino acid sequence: CASSLWPLVGNQPQHF. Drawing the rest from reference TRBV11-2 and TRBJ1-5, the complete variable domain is EAGVAQSPRYKIIEKRQSVAFWCNPISGHATLYWYQQILGQGPKLLIQFQNNGVVDDSQLPKDRFSAERLKGVDSTLKIQPAKLEDSAVYLCASSLWPLVGNQPQHFGDGTRLSIL.

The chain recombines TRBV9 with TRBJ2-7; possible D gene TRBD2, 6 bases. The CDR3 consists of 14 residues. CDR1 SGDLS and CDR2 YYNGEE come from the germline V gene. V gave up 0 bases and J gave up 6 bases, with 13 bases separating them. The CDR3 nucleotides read TGTGCCAGCAGCGTAGGCCTAGGAGGGTCCGAGCAGTACTTC. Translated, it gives CASSVGLGGSEQYF. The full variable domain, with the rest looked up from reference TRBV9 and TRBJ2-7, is DSGVTQTPKHLITATGQRVTLRCSPRSGDLSVYWYQQSLDQGLQFLIQYYNGEERAKGNILERFSAQQFPDLHSELNLSSLELGDSALYFCASSVGLGGSEQYFGPGTRLTVT.

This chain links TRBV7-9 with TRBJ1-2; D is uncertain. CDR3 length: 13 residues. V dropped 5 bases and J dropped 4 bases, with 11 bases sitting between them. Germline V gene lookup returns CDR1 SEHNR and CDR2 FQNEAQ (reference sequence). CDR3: CASSVDTVYGYTF. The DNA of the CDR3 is TGTGCCAGCAGCGTCGACACGGTCTATGGCTACACCTTC.

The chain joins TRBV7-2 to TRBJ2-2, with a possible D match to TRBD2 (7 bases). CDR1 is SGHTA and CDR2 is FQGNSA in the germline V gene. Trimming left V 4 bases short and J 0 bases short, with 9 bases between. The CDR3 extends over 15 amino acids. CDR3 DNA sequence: TGTGCCAGCAGCTGGGGGGGGCCGAACACCGGGGAGCTGTTTTTT. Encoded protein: CASSWGGPNTGELFF.

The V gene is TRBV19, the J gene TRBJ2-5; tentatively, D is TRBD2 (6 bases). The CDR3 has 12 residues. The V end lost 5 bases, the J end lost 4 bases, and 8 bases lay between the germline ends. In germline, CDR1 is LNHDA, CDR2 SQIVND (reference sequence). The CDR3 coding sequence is TGTGCCAGTAGTGCGGGATTAGAGACCCAGTACTTC. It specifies CASSAGLETQYF.

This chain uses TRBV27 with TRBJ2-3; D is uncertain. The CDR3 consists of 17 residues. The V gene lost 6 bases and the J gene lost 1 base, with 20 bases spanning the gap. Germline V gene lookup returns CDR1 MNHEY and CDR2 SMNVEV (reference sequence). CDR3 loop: CASRRFIDPRGTDTQYF. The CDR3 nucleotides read TGTGCCAGCAGACGCTTCATAGACCCCCGCGGCACAGATACGCAGTATTTT.

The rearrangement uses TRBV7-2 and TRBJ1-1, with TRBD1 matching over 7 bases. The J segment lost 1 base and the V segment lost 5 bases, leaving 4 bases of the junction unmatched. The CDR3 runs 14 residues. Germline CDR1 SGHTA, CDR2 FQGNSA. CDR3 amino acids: CASSPRQGNTEAFF. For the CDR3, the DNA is TGTGCCAGCAGCCCCAGACAGGGGAACACTGAAGCTTTCTTT.

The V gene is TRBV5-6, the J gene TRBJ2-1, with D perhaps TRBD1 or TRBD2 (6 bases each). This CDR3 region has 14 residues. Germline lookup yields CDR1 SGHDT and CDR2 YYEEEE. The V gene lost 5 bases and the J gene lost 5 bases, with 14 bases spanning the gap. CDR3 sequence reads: CASSSGDRNNEQFF. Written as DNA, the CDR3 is TGTGCCAGCAGTTCGGGAGACAGGAACAATGAGCAGTTCTTC.

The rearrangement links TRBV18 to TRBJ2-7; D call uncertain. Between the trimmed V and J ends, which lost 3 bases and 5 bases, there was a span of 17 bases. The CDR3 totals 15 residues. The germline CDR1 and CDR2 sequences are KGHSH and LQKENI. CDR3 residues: CASSPPLLGIDEQYF. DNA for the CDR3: TGTGCCAGCTCACCCCCCTTGTTAGGGATCGACGAGCAGTACTTC. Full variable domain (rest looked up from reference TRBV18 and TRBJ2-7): NAGVMQNPRHLVRRRGQEARLRCSPMKGHSHVYWYRQLPEEGLKFMVYLQKENIIDESGMPKERFSAEFPKEGPSILRIQQVVRGDSAAYFCASSPPLLGIDEQYFGPGTRLTVT.

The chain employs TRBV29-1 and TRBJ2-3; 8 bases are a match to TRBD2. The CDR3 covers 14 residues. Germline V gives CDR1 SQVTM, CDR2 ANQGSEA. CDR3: CSGRSGLEADTQYF. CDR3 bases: TGCAGTGGGAGGTCGGGACTAGAGGCAGATACGCAGTATTTT.